The 16 T cell receptor beta chains given below trace back to one sample, sequenced in a study of cytomegalovirus exposure and HLA in healthy donors. The PCR made use of 60 Vbeta and 13 Jbeta primers. Measured with immunoSEQ multiplex PCR; TCRdb has only the in-frame clones, and not every one. The table has approximately 120,000 clones, 81% seen once. The material sequenced was PBMCs. Receptor source: a man younger than 30 in good health and CMV-seronegative.

This clone was observed a single time. CDR3 amino acids: CASSAGTGGTEAFF. CDR3 DNA: TGTGCCAGTAGTGCGGGGACAGGGGGCACTGAAGCTTTCTTT. This chain joins TRBV19 and TRBJ1-1; 11 bases align to TRBD1. V dropped 5 bases and J dropped 4; count of bases not matched to a gene: 3. Germline V CDR1 and CDR2: LNHDA, SQIVND (reference sequence). The CDR3 contains 14 residues.

The chain joins TRBV4-2 to TRBJ2-6, with 7 bases lining up with TRBD1. Per germline, CDR1 LGHNA and CDR2 YNFKEQ. V lost 0 bases and J lost 3; bases outside the gene matches: 5. This CDR3 comprises 17 residues. CDR3 loop: CASSQDLRGRGANVLTF. The CDR3 bases are TGTGCCAGCAGCCAAGATCTAAGGGGGCGTGGGGCCAACGTCCTGACTTTC.

The chain recombines TRBV9 with TRBJ1-2; 9 nucleotides align to TRBD1. Trimming at V came to 0 bases and at J to 6 bases, leaving 3 bases not matched to a gene. This CDR3 is 14 amino acids long. Germline V CDR1 and CDR2: SGDLS, YYNGEE. Here the CDR3 DNA reads TGTGCCAGCAGCGTAGACAGGGGGCATCATGGCTACACCTTC. Amino acids: CASSVDRGHHGYTF. Complete variable domain (other parts from reference TRBV9 and TRBJ1-2): DSGVTQTPKHLITATGQRVTLRCSPRSGDLSVYWYQQSLDQGLQFLIQYYNGEERAKGNILERFSAQQFPDLHSELNLSSLELGDSALYFCASSVDRGHHGYTFGSGTRLTVV.

The rearrangement joins TRBV25-1 to TRBJ1-4; perhaps TRBD1 as D (6 bases). The CDR3 has 15 amino acids. V dropped 2 bases and J dropped 5 bases, with 12 bases sitting between them. Germline CDR1 reads MGHDK; CDR2 reads SYGVNS. CDR3 bases: TGTGCCAGCAGTGAAGGGGGCACCGGAAATGAAAAACTGTTTTTT. Amino acid sequence: CASSEGGTGNEKLFF. Using reference TRBV25-1 and TRBJ1-4 for the parts outside the CDR3, the full variable domain is EADIYQTPRYLVIGTGKKITLECSQTMGHDKMYWYQQDPGMELHLIHYSYGVNSTEKGDLSSESTVSRIRTEHFPLTLESARPSHTSQYLCASSEGGTGNEKLFFGSGTQLSVL.

This sequence joins TRBV10-3 and TRBJ2-1, with TRBD1 matching over 8 bases. The CDR3 totals 15 residues. CDR1 and CDR2 from the germline V gene are ENHRY and SYGVKD. Trimming cost V 3 bases and J 2 bases; bases outside gene matches: 3. The CDR3 reads CAISEVQGAYNEQFF. CDR3 nucleotide sequence: TGTGCCATCAGTGAAGTACAGGGGGCCTACAATGAGCAGTTCTTC.

The chain combines TRBV6-1 with TRBJ2-3, with 7 positions matching TRBD1. J was trimmed by 2 bases and V by 7 bases; bases with no gene match: 9. This CDR3 has 15 amino acids. CDR1 and CDR2 (germline): MNHNS, SASEGT. The CDR3 region is CASISGTAYTDTQYF. The DNA of the CDR3 is TGTGCCAGCATTTCCGGGACAGCTTACACAGATACGCAGTATTTT.

The V call is TRBV19, the J call TRBJ2-3, with a weak D call TRBD2 (6 bases). The CDR3 has 14 amino acids. The germline V and J ends were trimmed by 5 bases and 2 bases, with 11 bases remaining between them. Germline CDR1 reads LNHDA; CDR2 reads SQIVND (reference sequence). The CDR3 DNA follows: TGTGCCAGTAGTTGGACTATTCCCACAGATACGCAGTATTTT. Its translation: CASSWTIPTDTQYF.

CDR3 protein: CASSLGGQGAKGYTF. The CDR3 region has the DNA TGCGCCAGCAGCTTGGGAGGACAGGGGGCGAAAGGCTACACCTTC. This sequence joins TRBV5-1 and TRBJ1-2; 11 nucleotides line up with TRBD1. Losses at the gene ends were 0 bases for V and 8 bases for J; bases not matched to a gene: 6. Germline lookup yields CDR1 SGHRS and CDR2 YFSETQ. The CDR3 length is 15 residues.

The J gene is TRBJ2-7, the V gene TRBV10-2, with D maybe TRBD2 (5 bases). The CDR3 is 15 residues long. CDR1 is WSHSY and CDR2 is SAAADI in the germline V gene. The V end lost 5 bases, the J end lost 6 bases, and 20 bases lay between the germline ends. The CDR3 loop is CASSRSTVGSFEQYF. CDR3 nucleotides: TGCGCCAGCAGTAGGTCGACGGTAGGGAGCTTCGAGCAGTACTTC.

J is TRBJ2-5 and V is TRBV6-5; D is unclear. The CDR3 consists of 11 residues. The germline CDR1 and CDR2 sequences are MNHEY and SVGAGI. V shed 6 bases and J shed 2 bases, with 4 bases lying between them. The CDR3 DNA follows: TGTGCCAGCAGCTTACAAGAGACCCAGTACTTC. Translating gives CASSLQETQYF.

This rearrangement joins TRBV2 to TRBJ1-2, with 9 bases aligning to TRBD1. Trimming removed 6 bases from V and 5 bases from J; junction bases left unmatched: 7. The CDR3 spans 14 residues. Germline CDR1 reads SNHLY; CDR2 reads FYNNEI. CDR3 DNA: TGTGCCAGCAGCTCAAACAGGGGGCAGTATGGCTACACCTTC. This encodes CASSSNRGQYGYTF.

Only a few counts were recorded for this clone. The chain links TRBV10-3 to TRBJ1-1; D unresolved. V dropped 8 bases and J dropped 1 base, with 5 bases sitting between them. CDR3 length: 11 residues. Per germline, CDR1 ENHRY and CDR2 SYGVKD. The CDR3 DNA sequence: TGTGCCATCGGGCAGAACACTGAAGCTTTCTTT. Its translation is CAIGQNTEAFF.

This clone was seen a handful of times. V gene TRBV10-2 combines with J gene TRBJ2-6; 7 nucleotides agree with TRBD1. The V gene's germline CDR1 is WSHSY and CDR2 SAAADI. The CDR3 runs 16 residues. V lost 5 bases, J lost 2 bases, and 6 bases stayed unmatched. CDR3 coding DNA: TGCGCCAGCAGTTCGACAGGGATGACTGGGGCCAACGTCCTGACTTTC. As protein: CASSSTGMTGANVLTF.

V usage is TRBV6-6 and J usage is TRBJ1-2; the D is unclear. This CDR3 has 14 residues. Trimming left V 7 bases short and J 11 bases short, with 23 bases between. Germline CDR1 reads MNHNY; CDR2 reads SVGAGI (reference sequence). The CDR3 DNA is TGTGCCAGCACCGACTCGGGGAAGCGTTTGGGGTACACCTTC. As protein: CASTDSGKRLGYTF.

This sequence joins TRBV5-6 and TRBJ1-2, with D unresolved. The CDR3 runs 13 residues. Germline loops: CDR1 SGHDT, CDR2 YYEEEE. Trimming cost V 1 base and J 5 bases, with 9 bases left between them. The CDR3 reads CASSLRPAYGYTF. The CDR3 coding sequence is TGTGCCAGCAGCTTGCGCCCCGCGTATGGCTACACCTTC. Supplemented by reference TRBV5-6 and TRBJ1-2, the full variable domain reads DAGVTQSPTHLIKTRGQQVTLRCSPKSGHDTVSWYQQALGQGPQFIFQYYEEEERQRGNFPDRFSGHQFPNYSSELNVNALLLGDSALYLCASSLRPAYGYTFGSGTRLTVV.

The CDR3 reads CSADVSGLNTEAFF. The CDR3 DNA is TGCAGCGCCGACGTATCAGGATTGAACACTGAAGCTTTCTTT. The chain links TRBV29-1 to TRBJ1-1; D gene unclear. The CDR3 totals 14 residues. Germline CDR1 and CDR2: SQVTM and ANQGSEA. V was trimmed by 7 bases and J by 0 bases, leaving 15 bases between them.